The TCR beta chain under discussion was sequenced for a study of regulatory T cells in long-lasting Graves disease. This clonotype was seen many times. Indicated time point: newly diagnosed GD, antithyroid drugs for less than 3 months. The TCR library was prepared using RNA isolated from PBMCs. Germline-derived CDR1 and CDR2 are MNHEY and SVGAGI. V lost 4 bases, J lost 2 bases, and 7 bases stayed unmatched. This CDR3 is built from 18 residues. Library construction for TCR beta used iRepertoire HTBI primers and Arm-PCR of CDR3 regions. MiXCR, run by TCRdb on the multiplex PCR reads, gives a single entry per CDR3 protein. This sample yields around 500,000 distinct CDR3 sequences, of which roughly 13% are seen a single time; over 7.5% belongs to the top ten. The same specimen was also included in a second study, on T cells in Graves' hyperthyroidism and ophthalmopathy. That work states: On the basis of clinical symptoms, serum thyroxine and TRAb, thyroid ultrasound and orbital computed tomography, diagnoses were made.

The rearrangement uses TRBV6-5 and TRBJ2-1, with 14 positions matching TRBD2. The sequenced sample was peripheral blood mononuclear cells (PBMCs), obtained at new diagnosis, from a patient treated with antithyroid drugs. The sequence came from a man aged 25-45 years with Graves disease. DNA for the CDR3: TGTGCCAGCAGTTTCGGGACTAGCGGGAGTGGAACCTACAATGAGCAGTTCTTC. Translating it yields CASSFGTSGSGTYNEQFF.